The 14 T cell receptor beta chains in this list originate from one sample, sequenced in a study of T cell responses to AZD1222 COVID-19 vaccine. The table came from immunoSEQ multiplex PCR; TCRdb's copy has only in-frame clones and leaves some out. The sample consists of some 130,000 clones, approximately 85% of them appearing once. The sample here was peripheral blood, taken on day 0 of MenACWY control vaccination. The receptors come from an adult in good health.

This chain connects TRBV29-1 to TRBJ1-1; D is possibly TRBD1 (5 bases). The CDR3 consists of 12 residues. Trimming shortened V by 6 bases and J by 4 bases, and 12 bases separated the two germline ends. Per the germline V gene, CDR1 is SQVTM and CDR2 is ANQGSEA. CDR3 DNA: TGCAGCGTGGGAGGGGTCGCCACTGAAGCTTTCTTT. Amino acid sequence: CSVGGVATEAFF.

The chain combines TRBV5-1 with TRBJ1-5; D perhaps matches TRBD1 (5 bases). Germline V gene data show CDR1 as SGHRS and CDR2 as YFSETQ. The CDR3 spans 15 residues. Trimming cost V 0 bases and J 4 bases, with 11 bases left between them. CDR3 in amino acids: CASSLVWGINQPQHF. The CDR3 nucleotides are TGCGCCAGCAGCTTGGTTTGGGGCATTAATCAGCCCCAGCATTTT.

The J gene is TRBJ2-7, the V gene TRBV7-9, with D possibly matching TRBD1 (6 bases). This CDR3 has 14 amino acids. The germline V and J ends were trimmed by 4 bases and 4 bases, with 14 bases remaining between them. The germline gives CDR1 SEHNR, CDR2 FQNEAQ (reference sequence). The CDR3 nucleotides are TGTGCCAGCAGCTCGGACAGTTCCCGGTACGAGCAGTACTTC. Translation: CASSSDSSRYEQYF.

DNA of the CDR3: TGTGCCAGTAGTATTACCCTTAAGGGGGTAAATGAGCAGTTCTTC. Its translation is CASSITLKGVNEQFF. This sequence joins TRBV19 and TRBJ2-1, with a weak D call TRBD1 (6 bases). The CDR3 spans 15 residues. The germline gives CDR1 LNHDA, CDR2 SQIVND (reference sequence). The V end lost 3 bases, the J end lost 7 bases, and 16 bases lay between the germline ends.

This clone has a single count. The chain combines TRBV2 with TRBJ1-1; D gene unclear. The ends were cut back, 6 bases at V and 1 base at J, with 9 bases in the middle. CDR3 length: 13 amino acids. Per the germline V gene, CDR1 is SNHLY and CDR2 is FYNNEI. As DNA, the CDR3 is TGTGCCAGCAGCGTCGGACCGAACACTGAAGCTTTCTTT. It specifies CASSVGPNTEAFF.

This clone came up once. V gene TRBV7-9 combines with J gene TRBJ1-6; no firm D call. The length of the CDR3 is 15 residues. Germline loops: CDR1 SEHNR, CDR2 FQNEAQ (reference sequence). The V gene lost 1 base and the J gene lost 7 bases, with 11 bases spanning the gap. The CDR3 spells CASSLVGSGNSPLHF. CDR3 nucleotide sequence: TGTGCCAGCAGCTTAGTCGGCAGTGGGAATTCACCCCTCCACTTT. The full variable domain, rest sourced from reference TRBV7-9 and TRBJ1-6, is DTGVSQNPRHKITKRGQNVTFRCDPISEHNRLYWYRQTLGQGPEFLTYFQNEAQLEKSRLLSDRFSAERPKGSFSTLEIQRTEQGDSAMYLCASSLVGSGNSPLHFGNGTRLTVT.

Here the CDR3 DNA reads TGTGCCAGCAGCTTTGAAGAGGTCCCTCCTCAAAATGAGCAGTTCTTC. Amino acids: CASSFEEVPPQNEQFF. V is TRBV7-9 and J is TRBJ2-1; D is unclear. Germline V lookup: CDR1 SEHNR, CDR2 FQNEAQ (reference sequence). Trimming stripped 3 bases from V and 7 bases from J, with 19 bases between. This CDR3 contains 16 residues.

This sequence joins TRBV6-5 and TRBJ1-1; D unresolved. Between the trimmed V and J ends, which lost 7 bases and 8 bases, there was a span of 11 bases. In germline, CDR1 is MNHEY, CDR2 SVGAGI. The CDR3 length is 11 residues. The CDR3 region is CASTGVAEAFF. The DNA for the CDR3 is TGTGCCAGCACCGGAGTGGCAGAAGCTTTCTTT.

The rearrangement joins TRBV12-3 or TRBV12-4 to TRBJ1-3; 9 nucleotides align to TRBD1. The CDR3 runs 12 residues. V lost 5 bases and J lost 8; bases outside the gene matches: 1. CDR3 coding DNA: TGTGCCAGCAGTGACAGGGGGTACACCATATATTTT. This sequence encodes CASSDRGYTIYF.

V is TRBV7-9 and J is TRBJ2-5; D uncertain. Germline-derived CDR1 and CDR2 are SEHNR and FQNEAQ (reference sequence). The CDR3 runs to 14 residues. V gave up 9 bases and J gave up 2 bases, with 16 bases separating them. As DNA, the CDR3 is TGTGCCAGTAGTCCATTGGGTGTTCAAGAGACCCAGTACTTC. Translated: CASSPLGVQETQYF.

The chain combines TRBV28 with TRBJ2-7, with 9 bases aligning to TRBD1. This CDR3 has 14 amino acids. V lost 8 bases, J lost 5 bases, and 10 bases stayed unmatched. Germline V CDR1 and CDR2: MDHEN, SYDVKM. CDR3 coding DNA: TGTGCCAGCGGTCCCGGGACAGGGTACAACGAGCAGTACTTC. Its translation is CASGPGTGYNEQYF.

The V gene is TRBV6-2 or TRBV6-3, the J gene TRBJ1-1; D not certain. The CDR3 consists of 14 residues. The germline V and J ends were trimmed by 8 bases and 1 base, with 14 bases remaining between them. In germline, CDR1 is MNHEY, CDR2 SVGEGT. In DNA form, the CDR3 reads TGTGCCAGCGGTTTATCAGGAAGGAACACTGAAGCTTTCTTT. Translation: CASGLSGRNTEAFF.

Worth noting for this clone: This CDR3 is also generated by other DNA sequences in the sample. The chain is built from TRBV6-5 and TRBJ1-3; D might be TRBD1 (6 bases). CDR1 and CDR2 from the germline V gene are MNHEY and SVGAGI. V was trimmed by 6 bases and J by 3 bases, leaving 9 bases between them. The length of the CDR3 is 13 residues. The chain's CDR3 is CASSRGFGNTIYF. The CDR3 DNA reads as TGTGCCAGCAGCAGGGGTTTTGGAAACACCATATATTTT.

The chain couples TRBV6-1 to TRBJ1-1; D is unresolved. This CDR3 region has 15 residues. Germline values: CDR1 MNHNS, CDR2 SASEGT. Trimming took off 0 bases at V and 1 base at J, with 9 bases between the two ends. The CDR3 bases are TGTGCCAGCAGTGAAGCATGGGCAGGGAACACTGAAGCTTTCTTT. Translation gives CASSEAWAGNTEAFF.